The present entry profiles one T cell receptor beta chain with its context. Antigen specificity is unknown. Scientists ran DNA taken from cultured CD4+ T cells through the Oncomine TCR Beta short-read assay for sequencing. TCRdb recomputed calls from the PCR reads with MiXCR, one row per CDR3 protein. The sample shows around 14,000 distinct CDR3 sequences, over 65% of them seen only once. V was cut by 8 bases and J by 0 bases, with 11 bases left in between. The germline gives CDR1 MNHNS, CDR2 SASEGT. The CDR3 is 13 residues long. The sample originates from a study of vaccination and CD4 T cells after COVID-19. In the study overall: SARS-CoV-2 PCR on nasal swabs had been positive for the convalescent patients; several were mild and one was severe. Stimulation of cells relied on overlapping spike peptides derived from SARS-CoV-2, HCoV-NL63, HCoV-OC43 and HCoV-229E.

Treatment noted: approximately nine-day PBMC culture with coronavirus spike peptide pools or control peptides (ViraFEST assay). The sequence was collected from a human donor who had recovered from COVID-19. The chain has TRBV6-1 and TRBJ2-7; weak D call: TRBD1 (5 bases). Sample: CD4+ T cells from blood, cultured in vitro. This CDR3 reads CASPPGYSYEQYF. In DNA form, the CDR3 reads TGTGCCAGCCCTCCAGGGTACTCCTACGAGCAGTACTTC.